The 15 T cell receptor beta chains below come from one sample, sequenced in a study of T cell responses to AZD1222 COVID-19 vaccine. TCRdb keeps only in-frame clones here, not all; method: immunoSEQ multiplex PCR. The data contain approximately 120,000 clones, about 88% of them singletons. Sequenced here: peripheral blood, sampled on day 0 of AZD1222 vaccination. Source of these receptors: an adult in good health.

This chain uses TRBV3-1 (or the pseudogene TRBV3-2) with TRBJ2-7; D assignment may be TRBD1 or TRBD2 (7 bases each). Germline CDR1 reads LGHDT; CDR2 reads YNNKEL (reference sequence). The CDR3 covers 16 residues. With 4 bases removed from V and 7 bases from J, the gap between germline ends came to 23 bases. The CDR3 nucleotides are TGTGCCAGCAGCCCTTGGGACAGCCCGACGGGGGGAGAGCAGTACTTC. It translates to CASSPWDSPTGGEQYF.

The CDR3 protein is CASSPRFSGNTIYF. The CDR3 DNA reads TGTGCCAGCAGCCCGCGGTTCTCTGGAAACACCATATATTTT. The chain carries TRBV11-3 and TRBJ1-3; D gene uncertain. Germline V gene data show CDR1 as SGHNT and CDR2 as YENEEA. The CDR3 sequence is 14 residues long. Trimming took off 5 bases at V and 0 bases at J, with 8 bases between the two ends.

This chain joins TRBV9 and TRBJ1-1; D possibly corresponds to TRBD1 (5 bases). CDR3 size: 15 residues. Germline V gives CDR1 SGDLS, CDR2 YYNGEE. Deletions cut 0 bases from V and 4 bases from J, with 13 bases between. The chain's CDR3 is CASSVGSRGGTEAFF. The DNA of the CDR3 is TGTGCCAGCAGCGTAGGGTCAAGGGGAGGCACTGAAGCTTTCTTT.

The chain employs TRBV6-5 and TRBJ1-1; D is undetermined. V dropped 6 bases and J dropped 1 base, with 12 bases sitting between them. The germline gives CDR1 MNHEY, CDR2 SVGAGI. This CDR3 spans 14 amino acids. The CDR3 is CASRLDTRNTEAFF. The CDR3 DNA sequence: TGTGCCAGCAGGCTTGACACGCGGAACACTGAAGCTTTCTTT.

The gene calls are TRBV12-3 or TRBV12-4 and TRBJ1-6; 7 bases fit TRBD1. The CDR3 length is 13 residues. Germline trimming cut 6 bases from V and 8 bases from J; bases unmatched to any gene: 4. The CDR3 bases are TGTGCCAGCAGGACGACAGGGTATTCACCCCTCCACTTT. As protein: CASRTTGYSPLHF.

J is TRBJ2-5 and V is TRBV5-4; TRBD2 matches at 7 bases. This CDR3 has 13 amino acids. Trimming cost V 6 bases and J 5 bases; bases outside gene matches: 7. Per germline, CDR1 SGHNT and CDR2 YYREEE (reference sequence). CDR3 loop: CASTLGGYETQYF. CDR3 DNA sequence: TGTGCCAGCACCCTGGGGGGGTACGAGACCCAGTACTTC. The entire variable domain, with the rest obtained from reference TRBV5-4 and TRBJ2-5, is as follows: ETGVTQSPTHLIKTRGQQVTLRCSSQSGHNTVSWYQQALGQGPQFIFQYYREEENGRGNFPPRFSGLQFPNYSSELNVNALELDDSALYLCASTLGGYETQYFGPGTRLLVL.

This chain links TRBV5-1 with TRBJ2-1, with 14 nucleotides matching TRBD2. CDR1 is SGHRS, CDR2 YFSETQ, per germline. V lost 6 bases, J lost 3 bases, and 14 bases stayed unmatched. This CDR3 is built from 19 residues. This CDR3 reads CASNPGGLAGERVYNEQFF. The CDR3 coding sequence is TGCGCCAGCAACCCCGGGGGACTAGCGGGAGAGAGGGTCTACAATGAGCAGTTCTTC.

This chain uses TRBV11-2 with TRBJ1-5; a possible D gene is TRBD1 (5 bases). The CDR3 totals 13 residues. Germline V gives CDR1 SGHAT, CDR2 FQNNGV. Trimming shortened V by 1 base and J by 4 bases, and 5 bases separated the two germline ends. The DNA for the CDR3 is TGTGCCAGCAGCTTAGGACAGAATCAGCCCCAGCATTTT. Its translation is CASSLGQNQPQHF.

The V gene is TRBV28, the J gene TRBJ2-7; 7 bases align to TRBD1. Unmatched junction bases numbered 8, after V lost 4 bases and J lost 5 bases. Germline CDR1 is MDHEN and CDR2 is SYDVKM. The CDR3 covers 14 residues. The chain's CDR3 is CASSSWDSSDEQYF. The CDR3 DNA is TGTGCCAGCAGTTCCTGGGACAGTTCGGACGAGCAGTACTTC. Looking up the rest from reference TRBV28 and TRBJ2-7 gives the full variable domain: DVKVTQSSRYLVKRTGEKVFLECVQDMDHENMFWYRQDPGLGLRLIYFSYDVKMKEKGDIPEGYSVSREKKERFSLILESASTNQTSMYLCASSSWDSSDEQYFGPGTRLTVT.

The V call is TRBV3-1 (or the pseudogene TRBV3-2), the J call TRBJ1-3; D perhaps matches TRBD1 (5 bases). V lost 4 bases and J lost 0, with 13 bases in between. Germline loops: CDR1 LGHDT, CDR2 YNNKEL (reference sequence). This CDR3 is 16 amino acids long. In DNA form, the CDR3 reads TGTGCCAGCAGCCTTCAGGGACGGGGCTCTGGAAACACCATATATTTT. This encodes CASSLQGRGSGNTIYF.

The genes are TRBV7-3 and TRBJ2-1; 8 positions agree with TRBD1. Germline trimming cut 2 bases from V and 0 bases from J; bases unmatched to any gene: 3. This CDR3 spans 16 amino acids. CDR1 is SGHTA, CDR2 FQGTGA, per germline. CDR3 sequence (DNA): TGTGCCAGCAGCTTATATGGGACAGGCTCCTACAATGAGCAGTTCTTC. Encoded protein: CASSLYGTGSYNEQFF.

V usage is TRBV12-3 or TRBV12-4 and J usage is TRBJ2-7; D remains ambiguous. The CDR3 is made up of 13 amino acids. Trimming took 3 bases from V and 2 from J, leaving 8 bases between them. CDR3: CASSLGSAYEQYF. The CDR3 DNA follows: TGTGCCAGCAGTTTGGGCTCTGCCTACGAGCAGTACTTC.

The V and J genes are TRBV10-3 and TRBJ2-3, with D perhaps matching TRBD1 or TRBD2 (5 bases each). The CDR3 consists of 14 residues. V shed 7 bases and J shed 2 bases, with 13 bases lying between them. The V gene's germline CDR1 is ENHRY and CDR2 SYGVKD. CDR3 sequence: CAIKRAGNTDTQYF. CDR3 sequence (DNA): TGTGCCATCAAGAGGGCAGGGAACACAGATACGCAGTATTTT.

CDR3 protein: CASSDVAEAQETQYF. Here the CDR3 DNA reads TGTGCCAGCAGTGATGTAGCGGAGGCGCAAGAGACCCAGTACTTC. The V gene is TRBV2, the J gene TRBJ2-5, with TRBD2 as a possible D gene (6 bases). CDR1 is SNHLY and CDR2 is FYNNEI in the germline V gene. The CDR3 runs 15 residues. Trimming stripped 3 bases from V and 2 bases from J, with 13 bases between.

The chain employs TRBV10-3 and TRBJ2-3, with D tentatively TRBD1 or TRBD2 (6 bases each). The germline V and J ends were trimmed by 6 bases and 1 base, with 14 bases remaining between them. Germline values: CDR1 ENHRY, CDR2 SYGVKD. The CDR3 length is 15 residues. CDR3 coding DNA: TGTGCCATCAGGGGAGATAGGGGGGGCACAGATACGCAGTATTTT. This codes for CAIRGDRGGTDTQYF.